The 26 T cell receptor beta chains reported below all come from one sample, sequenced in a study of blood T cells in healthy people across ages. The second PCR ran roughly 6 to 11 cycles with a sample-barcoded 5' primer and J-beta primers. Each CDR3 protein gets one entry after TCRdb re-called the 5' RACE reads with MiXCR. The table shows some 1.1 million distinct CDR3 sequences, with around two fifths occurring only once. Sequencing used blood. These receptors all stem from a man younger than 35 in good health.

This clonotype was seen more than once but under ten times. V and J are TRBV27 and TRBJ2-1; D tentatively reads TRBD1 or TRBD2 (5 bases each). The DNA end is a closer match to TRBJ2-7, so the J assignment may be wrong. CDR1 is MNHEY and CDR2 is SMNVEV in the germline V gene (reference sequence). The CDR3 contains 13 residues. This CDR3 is CATSWGSNNEQYF. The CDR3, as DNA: TGTGCCACCTCTTGGGGGTCGAACAATGAGCAGTACTTC.

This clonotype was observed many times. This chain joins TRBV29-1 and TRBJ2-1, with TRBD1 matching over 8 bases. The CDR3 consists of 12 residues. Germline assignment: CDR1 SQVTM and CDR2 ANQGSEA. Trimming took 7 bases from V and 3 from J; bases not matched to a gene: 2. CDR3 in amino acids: CSGDRNYNEQFF. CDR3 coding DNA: TGCAGCGGGGACAGGAACTACAATGAGCAGTTCTTC.

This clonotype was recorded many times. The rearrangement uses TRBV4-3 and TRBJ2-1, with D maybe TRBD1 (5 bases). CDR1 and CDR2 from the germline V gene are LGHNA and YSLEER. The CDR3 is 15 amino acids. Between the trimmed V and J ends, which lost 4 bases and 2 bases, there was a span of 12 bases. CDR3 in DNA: TGCGCCAGCAGCCCCCAACCAGGGACCTACAATGAGCAGTTCTTC. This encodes CASSPQPGTYNEQFF.

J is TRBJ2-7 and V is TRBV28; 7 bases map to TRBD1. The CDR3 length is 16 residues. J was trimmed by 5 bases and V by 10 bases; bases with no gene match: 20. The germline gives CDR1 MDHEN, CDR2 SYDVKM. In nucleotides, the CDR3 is TGTGCCACCCTACCAGGTTGGGACAGTCCTTCCAACGAGCAGTACTTC. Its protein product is CATLPGWDSPSNEQYF.

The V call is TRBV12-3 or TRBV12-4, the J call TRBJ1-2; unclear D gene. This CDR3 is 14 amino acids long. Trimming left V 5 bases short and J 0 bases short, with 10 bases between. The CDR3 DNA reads TGTGCCAGCAGTCCGACATTGGCTAACTATGGCTACACCTTC. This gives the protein CASSPTLANYGYTF.

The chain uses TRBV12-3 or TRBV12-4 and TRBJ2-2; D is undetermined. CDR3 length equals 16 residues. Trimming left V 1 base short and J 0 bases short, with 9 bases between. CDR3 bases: TGTGCCAGCAGTTTAGGGGCCCGCACGAACACCGGGGAGCTGTTTTTT. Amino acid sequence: CASSLGARTNTGELFF.

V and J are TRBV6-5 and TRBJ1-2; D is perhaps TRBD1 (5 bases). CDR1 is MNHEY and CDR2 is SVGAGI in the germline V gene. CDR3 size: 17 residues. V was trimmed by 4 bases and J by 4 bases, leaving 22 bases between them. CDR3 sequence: CASSSNAQTVIGYGYTF. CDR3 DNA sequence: TGTGCCAGCAGTTCGAATGCCCAGACAGTGATAGGCTATGGCTACACCTTC.

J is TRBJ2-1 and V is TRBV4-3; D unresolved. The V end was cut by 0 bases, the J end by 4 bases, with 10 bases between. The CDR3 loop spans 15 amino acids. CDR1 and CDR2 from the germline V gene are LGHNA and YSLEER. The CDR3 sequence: CASSQEKVVYNEQFF. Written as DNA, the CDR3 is TGCGCCAGCAGCCAAGAGAAGGTAGTATACAATGAGCAGTTCTTC.

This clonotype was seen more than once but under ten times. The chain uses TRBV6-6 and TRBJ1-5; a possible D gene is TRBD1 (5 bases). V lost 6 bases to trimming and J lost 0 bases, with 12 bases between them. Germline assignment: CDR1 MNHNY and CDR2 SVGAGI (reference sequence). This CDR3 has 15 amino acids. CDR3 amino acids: CASSQGHLSNQPQHF. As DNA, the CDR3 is TGTGCCAGCAGCCAAGGACATCTTAGCAATCAGCCCCAGCATTTT.

The CDR3 sequence: CASSFDYSEAFF. CDR3 in DNA: TGTGCCAGCAGTTTCGACTACAGTGAAGCTTTCTTT. V is TRBV12-3 or TRBV12-4 and J is TRBJ1-1; D not resolved. V lost 3 bases and J 7 bases, leaving 9 bases between the germline ends. CDR3 length: 12 residues.

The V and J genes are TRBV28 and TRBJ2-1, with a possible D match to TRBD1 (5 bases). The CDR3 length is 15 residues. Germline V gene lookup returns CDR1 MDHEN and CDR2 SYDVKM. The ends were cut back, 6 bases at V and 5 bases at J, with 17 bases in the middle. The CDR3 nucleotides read TGTGCCAGCAGCGAGAGGAAGACAGCGAACAATGAGCAGTTCTTC. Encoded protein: CASSERKTANNEQFF.

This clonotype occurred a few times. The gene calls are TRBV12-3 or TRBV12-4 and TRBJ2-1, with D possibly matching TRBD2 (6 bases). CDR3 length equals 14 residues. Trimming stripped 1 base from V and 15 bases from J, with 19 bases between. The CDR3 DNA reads TGTGCCAGCAGTTTAGGGAGGGAAAGAGGCTGGGGGTTCTTC. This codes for CASSLGRERGWGFF.

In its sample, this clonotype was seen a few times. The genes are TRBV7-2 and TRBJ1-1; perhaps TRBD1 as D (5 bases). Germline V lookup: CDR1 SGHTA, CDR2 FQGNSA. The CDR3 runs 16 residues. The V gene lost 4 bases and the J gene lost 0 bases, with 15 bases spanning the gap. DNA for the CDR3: TGTGCCAGCAGCTATGCGCCAGGGATACTGAACACTGAAGCTTTCTTT. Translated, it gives CASSYAPGILNTEAFF.

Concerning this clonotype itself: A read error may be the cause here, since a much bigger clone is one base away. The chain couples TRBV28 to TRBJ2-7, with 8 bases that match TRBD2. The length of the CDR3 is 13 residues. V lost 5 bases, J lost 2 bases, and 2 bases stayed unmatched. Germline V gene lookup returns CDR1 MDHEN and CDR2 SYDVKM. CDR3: CASSASGPYEQYF. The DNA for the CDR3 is TGTGCCAGCAGTGCTAGCGGGCCCTACGAGCAGTACTTC. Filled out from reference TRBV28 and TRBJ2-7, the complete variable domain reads DVKVTQSSRYLVKRTGEKVFLECVQDMDHENMFWYRQDPGLGLRLIYFSYDVKMKEKGDIPEGYSVSREKKERFSLILESASTNQTSMYLCASSASGPYEQYFGPGTRLTVT.

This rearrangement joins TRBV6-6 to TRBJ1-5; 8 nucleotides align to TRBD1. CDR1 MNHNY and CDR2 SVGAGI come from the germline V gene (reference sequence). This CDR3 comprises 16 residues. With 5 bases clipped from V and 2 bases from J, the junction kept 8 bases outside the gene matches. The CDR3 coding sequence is TGTGCCAGCAGTACTACAGGGGGGCATGGCAATCAGCCCCAGCATTTT. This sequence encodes CASSTTGGHGNQPQHF.

CDR3 loop: CSAGRDSTNEKLFF. The CDR3 coding sequence is TGCAGTGCTGGCCGGGACAGCACTAATGAAAAACTGTTTTTT. This chain uses TRBV20-1 with TRBJ1-4; 7 nucleotides match TRBD1. Germline CDR1 reads DFQATT; CDR2 reads SNEGSKA (reference sequence). V shed 5 bases and J 2 bases; nucleotides not matched to a gene: 5. The CDR3 is made up of 14 amino acids.

The CDR3 region is CASSIGPGGAGAYNEQFF. CDR3 bases: TGTGCCAGTAGTATAGGGCCCGGGGGAGCGGGGGCTTACAATGAGCAGTTCTTC. This chain joins TRBV19 and TRBJ2-1, with TRBD2 matching over 8 bases. CDR1 and CDR2 (germline): LNHDA, SQIVND (reference sequence). This CDR3 has 18 amino acids. The V segment lost 1 base and the J segment 4 bases; nucleotides outside the gene matches: 12.

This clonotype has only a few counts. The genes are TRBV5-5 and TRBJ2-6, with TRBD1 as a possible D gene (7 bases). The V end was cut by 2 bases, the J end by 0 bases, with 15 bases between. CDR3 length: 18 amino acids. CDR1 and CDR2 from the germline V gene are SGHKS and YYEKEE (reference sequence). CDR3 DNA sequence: TGTGCCAGCAGCTTACTCCCAGGGGGGAACTCTGGGGCCAACGTCCTGACTTTC. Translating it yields CASSLLPGGNSGANVLTF.

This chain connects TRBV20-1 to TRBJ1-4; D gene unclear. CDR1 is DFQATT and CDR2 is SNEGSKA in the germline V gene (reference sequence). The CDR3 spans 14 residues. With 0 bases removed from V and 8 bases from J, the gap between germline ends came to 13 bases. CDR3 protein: CSARDNGAGEKLFF. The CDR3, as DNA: TGCAGTGCTAGAGATAATGGAGCGGGGGAAAAACTGTTTTTT.

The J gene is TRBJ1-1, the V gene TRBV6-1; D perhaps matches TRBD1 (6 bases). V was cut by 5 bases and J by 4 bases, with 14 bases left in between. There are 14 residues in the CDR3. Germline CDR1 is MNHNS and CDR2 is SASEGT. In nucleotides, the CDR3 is TGTGCCAGCAGTTTATACAGGGTGAGCACTGAAGCTTTCTTT. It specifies CASSLYRVSTEAFF.

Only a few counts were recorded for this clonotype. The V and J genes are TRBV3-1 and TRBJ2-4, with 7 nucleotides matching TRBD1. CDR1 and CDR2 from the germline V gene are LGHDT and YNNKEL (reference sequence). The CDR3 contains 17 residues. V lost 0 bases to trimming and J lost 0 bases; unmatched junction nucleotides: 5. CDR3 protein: CASSQDRDSAAKNIQYF. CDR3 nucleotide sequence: TGTGCCAGCAGCCAAGACCGGGACAGCGCAGCCAAAAACATTCAGTACTTC. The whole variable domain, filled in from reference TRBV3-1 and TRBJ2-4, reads DTAVSQTPKYLVTQMGNDKSIKCEQNLGHDTMYWYKQDSKKFLKIMFSYNNKELIINETVPNRFSPKSPDKAHLNLHINSLELGDSAVYFCASSQDRDSAAKNIQYFGAGTRLSVL.

The CDR3 sequence is CASSKGAGVNNEQFF. The DNA of the CDR3 is TGCGCCAGCAGCAAAGGGGCAGGGGTAAACAATGAGCAGTTCTTC. The chain is built from TRBV5-1 and TRBJ2-1, with D possibly TRBD1 on 6 matching bases. Trimming took 4 bases from V and 5 from J, leaving 16 bases between them. Germline lookup yields CDR1 SGHRS and CDR2 YFSETQ. The CDR3 sequence is 15 residues long.

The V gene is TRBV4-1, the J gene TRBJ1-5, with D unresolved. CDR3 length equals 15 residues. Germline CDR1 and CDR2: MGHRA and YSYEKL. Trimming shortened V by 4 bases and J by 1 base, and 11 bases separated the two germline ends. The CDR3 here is CASSLQPLSNQPQHF. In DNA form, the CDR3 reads TGCGCCAGCAGCCTACAGCCCCTAAGCAATCAGCCCCAGCATTTT.

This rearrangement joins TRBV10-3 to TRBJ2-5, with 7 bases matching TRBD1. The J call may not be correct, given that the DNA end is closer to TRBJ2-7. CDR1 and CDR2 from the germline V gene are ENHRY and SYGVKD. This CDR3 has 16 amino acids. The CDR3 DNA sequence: TGTGCCATCAGTGAGTCGGTGTCAGGGGGTTTAAACGAGCAGTACTTC. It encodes CAISESVSGGLNEQYF.

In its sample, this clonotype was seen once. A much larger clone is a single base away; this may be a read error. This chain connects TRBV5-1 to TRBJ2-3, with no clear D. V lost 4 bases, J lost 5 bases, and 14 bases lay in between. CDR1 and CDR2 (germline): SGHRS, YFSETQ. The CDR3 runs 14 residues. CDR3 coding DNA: TGCGCCAGCAGCGTTGAACCAGTTGGAGATACGCAGTATTTT. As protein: CASSVEPVGDTQYF.

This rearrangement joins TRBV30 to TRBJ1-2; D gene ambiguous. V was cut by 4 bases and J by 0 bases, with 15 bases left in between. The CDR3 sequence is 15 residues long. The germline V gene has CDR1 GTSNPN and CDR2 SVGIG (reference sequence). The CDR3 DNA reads TGTGCCTGGACCTCCCCGAGGGCCTCTAACTATGGCTACACCTTC. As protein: CAWTSPRASNYGYTF.